The 17 T cell receptor beta chains presented below share a single source sample, sequenced in a study of T cells in Graves' hyperthyroidism and ophthalmopathy. RNA transcripts provided the source from which TCR beta CDR3 regions were amplified. A first-round RT-PCR of the TCR CDR3 used the HTBI primer set. TCRdb redid the calling of the multiplex PCR reads with MiXCR, one entry per CDR3 protein. The repertoire holds over 450,000 distinct CDR3 sequences, with roughly an eighth as singletons. The sequenced sample consisted of blood. The origin of the receptors is a woman aged 18-29 years with Graves' hyperthyroidism.

This clonotype was counted ten times or more. The chain combines TRBV6-1 with TRBJ2-6; 8 bases agree with TRBD2. This CDR3 is built from 17 residues. With 8 bases clipped from V and 0 bases from J, the junction kept 9 bases outside the gene matches. The germline V gene encodes CDR1 MNHNS and CDR2 SASEGT. CDR3 bases: TGTGCCAGCTACCCCAGCGGGGGAAGCTCTGGGGCCAACGTCCTGACTTTC. It encodes CASYPSGGSSGANVLTF.

This clonotype was counted ten times or more. V gene TRBV10-3 combines with J gene TRBJ2-7; D gene ambiguous. This CDR3 contains 17 residues. Germline V gives CDR1 ENHRY, CDR2 SYGVKD. Trimming removed 0 bases at V and 3 bases at J, with 18 bases between. Here the CDR3 DNA reads TGTGCCATCAGTGAGTCGAAGCCGCAGCGTCGACACTACGAGCAGTACGTC. It specifies CAISESKPQRRHYEQYV.

The table lists this clonotype with a few counts. The rearrangement uses TRBV6-1 and TRBJ1-6, with TRBD1 identical over 8 bases. V was clipped by 6 bases and J by 7 bases; unmatched bases: 5. This CDR3 is 14 amino acids long. Germline assignment: CDR1 MNHNS and CDR2 SASEGT. In DNA form, the CDR3 reads TGTGCCAGCAGCAAGGGACAGGCCAATTCACCCCTCCACTTT. Translated: CASSKGQANSPLHF.

This clonotype was detected a few times. The CDR3 loop reads CASRKGDYNSPLHF. DNA for the CDR3: TGTGCCAGCAGAAAAGGAGACTATAATTCACCCCTCCACTTT. The V gene is TRBV27, the J gene TRBJ1-6, with D unresolved. This CDR3 contains 14 residues. Germline V gene sequence: CDR1 MNHEY, CDR2 SMNVEV (reference sequence). V was clipped by 6 bases and J by 3 bases, with 9 bases between them.

This clonotype came up many times. The J gene is TRBJ2-1, the V gene TRBV7-3, with 11 bases aligning to TRBD2. CDR3 length: 15 residues. The germline V gene encodes CDR1 SGHTA and CDR2 FQGTGA. V shed 5 bases and J 6 bases; nucleotides not matched to a gene: 6. CDR3 sequence reads: CASSPGLADTNEQFF. DNA of the CDR3: TGTGCCAGCAGCCCGGGACTAGCGGACACCAATGAGCAGTTCTTC.

The genes are TRBV12-3 or TRBV12-4 and TRBJ1-5; TRBD1 is a possible D gene (5 bases). This CDR3 region has 12 residues. V was clipped by 3 bases and J by 12 bases, with 12 bases between them. Written as DNA, the CDR3 is TGTGCCAGCAGTTTGGGGCCGGGGAGCCAGCATTTT. Translation gives CASSLGPGSQHF.

The sample holds many counts of this clonotype. This sequence joins TRBV7-8 and TRBJ2-4; D is possibly TRBD1 (6 bases). Per germline, CDR1 SGHVS and CDR2 FQNEAQ. CDR3 length: 17 amino acids. The V end lost 5 bases, the J end lost 3 bases, and 20 bases lay between the germline ends. CDR3 in amino acids: CASSPQPGDGVKNIQYF. The CDR3 DNA is TGTGCCAGCAGCCCCCAACCAGGGGACGGTGTCAAAAACATTCAGTACTTC.

At least ten counts were recorded for this clonotype. The gene calls are TRBV6-1 and TRBJ1-3, with a tentative D call TRBD1 (6 bases). CDR1 and CDR2 from the germline V gene are MNHNS and SASEGT. The germline V and J ends were trimmed by 6 bases and 0 bases, with 21 bases remaining between them. The CDR3 length is 18 residues. CDR3 DNA: TGTGCCAGCAGCCCCACTACAGGGACCGCGCGCTCTGGAAACACCATATATTTT. This gives the protein CASSPTTGTARSGNTIYF.

This clonotype was observed a handful of times. J is TRBJ1-1 and V is TRBV9; D might be TRBD1 (6 bases). Germline values: CDR1 SGDLS, CDR2 YYNGEE. CDR3 size: 15 residues. Between the trimmed V and J ends, which lost 0 bases and 11 bases, there was a span of 20 bases. CDR3: CASSVEYGGGLEAFF. In DNA, the CDR3 is TGTGCCAGCAGCGTAGAATACGGTGGGGGGCTGGAGGCTTTCTTT.

J is TRBJ2-1 and V is TRBV11-2, with TRBD2 matching 8 bases. J gave up 10 bases and V 4 bases, and 9 bases lay outside the gene matches. CDR1 is SGHAT, CDR2 FQNNGV, per germline. The CDR3 totals 14 residues. The CDR3 region has the DNA TGTGCCAGCAGCTCCACCCTCGCGGGGGGCGAGCAGTTCTTC. It encodes CASSSTLAGGEQFF.

V gene TRBV7-2 combines with J gene TRBJ2-3, with 12 bases fitting TRBD2. The V segment lost 6 bases and the J segment 0 bases; nucleotides outside the gene matches: 10. Germline loops: CDR1 SGHTA, CDR2 FQGNSA. This CDR3 has 18 amino acids. The CDR3 loop reads CASRPTWTSGTSTDTQYF. As DNA, the CDR3 is TGTGCCAGCAGACCTACTTGGACTAGCGGGACTAGCACAGATACGCAGTATTTT.

The CDR3 sequence: CASSLPGSHEQYV. CDR3 nucleotides: TGTGCCAGCAGCTTACCAGGGAGCCACGAGCAGTACGTC. The chain carries TRBV7-9 and TRBJ2-7, with D perhaps TRBD1 or TRBD2 (5 bases each). The CDR3 is made up of 13 amino acids. V was pared by 2 bases and J by 5 bases, with 10 bases between. The germline V gene encodes CDR1 SEHNR and CDR2 FQNEAQ (reference sequence).

Written as DNA, the CDR3 is TGTGCCAGCAGTTTAGTGGCAGAAGAGACCCAGTACTTC. It encodes CASSLVAEETQYF. The chain uses TRBV12-3 or TRBV12-4 and TRBJ2-5; D gene ambiguous. Trimming left V 1 base short and J 3 bases short, with 6 bases between. CDR3 length: 13 residues.

This chain links TRBV3-1 with TRBJ2-2; possibly TRBD2 for D (6 bases). This CDR3 has 13 residues. V was shortened by 8 bases and J by 4 bases, with 11 bases between the two germline ends. The germline CDR1 and CDR2 sequences are LGHDT and YNNKEL (reference sequence). CDR3 DNA sequence: TGTGCCAGCTCGGGAGTTGTCACCGGGGAGCTGTTTTTT. Translating it yields CASSGVVTGELFF.

This clonotype was picked up many times. J is TRBJ1-2 and V is TRBV6-1; the match to TRBD1 covers 9 bases. The CDR3 loop spans 15 amino acids. In germline, CDR1 is MNHNS, CDR2 SASEGT. The V segment lost 4 bases and the J segment 4 bases; nucleotides outside the gene matches: 7. The CDR3 reads CASSAPGQGVYGYTF. The CDR3 bases are TGTGCCAGCAGTGCACCGGGACAGGGTGTCTATGGCTACACCTTC.

J is TRBJ1-6 and V is TRBV20-1; 9 nucleotides agree with TRBD1. Trimming took 6 bases from V and 2 from J; bases not matched to a gene: 5. The CDR3 extends over 15 amino acids. Germline CDR1 reads DFQATT; CDR2 reads SNEGSKA (reference sequence). The CDR3 DNA reads as TGCAGTGCGCCCCGGGACAGGGCCTATAATTCACCCCTCCACTTT. Amino acids: CSAPRDRAYNSPLHF.

This clonotype showed up many times. The rearrangement uses TRBV13 and TRBJ2-7; TRBD2 agrees at 9 bases. Germline V gives CDR1 PRHDT, CDR2 FYEKMQ (reference sequence). The V and J ends lost 5 bases and 0 bases, in that order; junction bases with no gene match: 5. CDR3 length: 15 residues. The CDR3 DNA follows: TGTGCCAGCAGCCAGAGTAGCGGGAGCTCCTACGAGCAGTACGTC. Translation gives CASSQSSGSSYEQYV.